These T cell receptor beta chains were read from a single sample in a study of cytomegalovirus exposure and HLA in healthy donors. Only in-frame clones appear in the TCRdb table, and some are missing; sequencing was by immunoSEQ multiplex PCR. The sample yields fewer than 200,000 clones, around 80% seen once. Sequencing was done on a sample of PBMCs. These receptors originate from a woman under 30 in good health and CMV-seronegative. Both conserved end residues are part of each CDR3. A D gene is named only where the DNA matches it firmly. Clone sizes are given selectively: once, few, many, or a class where the clone is expanded.

clone size: -; J gene: TRBJ2-1; V gene: TRBV6-7; D gene: -; CDR3 DNA: TGTGCCAGCAGTTACTCGTACCCTCAGGGGTTCTTC; CDR3 protein: CASSYSYPQGFF
clone size: -; J gene: TRBJ1-2; V gene: TRBV5-4; D gene: TRBD1; CDR3 DNA: TGTGCCAGCAGCTCTCGACAGGGGGGAATCTATGGCTACACCTTC; CDR3 protein: CASSSRQGGIYGYTF
clone size: -; J gene: TRBJ2-7; V gene: TRBV15; D gene: -; CDR3 DNA: TGTGCCACCAGCAGAGATCGTGGCAACTACGAGCAGTACTTC; CDR3 protein: CATSRDRGNYEQYF
clone size: -; J gene: TRBJ2-7; V gene: TRBV4-3; D gene: -; CDR3 DNA: TGCGCCAGCAGCCAAGTACCCGGGGGACGATACGAGCAGTACTTC; CDR3 protein: CASSQVPGGRYEQYF
clone size: -; J gene: TRBJ2-2; V gene: TRBV7-2; D gene: TRBD1; CDR3 DNA: TGTGCCAGCAGCTCCCTCTCAGGGGGAGTGGGCGGGGAGCTGTTTTTT; CDR3 protein: CASSSLSGGVGGELFF
clone size: once; J gene: TRBJ2-2; V gene: TRBV7-8; D gene: TRBD1; CDR3 DNA: TGTGCCAGCAGCTCTGACAGGGGCCTAACCGGGGAGCTGTTTTTT; CDR3 protein: CASSSDRGLTGELFF
clone size: -; J gene: TRBJ2-5; V gene: TRBV9; D gene: -; CDR3 DNA: TGTGCCAGCAGCGGGGGAGTTCGAGAGACCCAGTACTTC; CDR3 protein: CASSGGVRETQYF
clone size: -; J gene: TRBJ1-2; V gene: TRBV28; D gene: -; CDR3 DNA: TGTGCCAGCAGTTTGGGGACACCGTATGGCTACACCTTC; CDR3 protein: CASSLGTPYGYTF
clone size: few; J gene: TRBJ1-5; V gene: TRBV28; D gene: -; CDR3 DNA: TGTGCCAGCAGTTACCCCCCTGAGAAAGAAGTTGATAGCAATCAGCCCCAGCATTTT; CDR3 protein: CASSYPPEKEVDSNQPQHF
clone size: -; J gene: TRBJ1-4; V gene: TRBV18; D gene: TRBD1; CDR3 DNA: TGTGCCAGCTCACTAACATCAGGGGGCCCGTTTGAAAAACTGTTTTTT; CDR3 protein: CASSLTSGGPFEKLFF
clone size: once; J gene: TRBJ2-1; V gene: TRBV30; D gene: -; CDR3 DNA: TGTGCCTGGACCTACGGGATGGGGAGTGAGCAGTTCTTC; CDR3 protein: CAWTYGMGSEQFF